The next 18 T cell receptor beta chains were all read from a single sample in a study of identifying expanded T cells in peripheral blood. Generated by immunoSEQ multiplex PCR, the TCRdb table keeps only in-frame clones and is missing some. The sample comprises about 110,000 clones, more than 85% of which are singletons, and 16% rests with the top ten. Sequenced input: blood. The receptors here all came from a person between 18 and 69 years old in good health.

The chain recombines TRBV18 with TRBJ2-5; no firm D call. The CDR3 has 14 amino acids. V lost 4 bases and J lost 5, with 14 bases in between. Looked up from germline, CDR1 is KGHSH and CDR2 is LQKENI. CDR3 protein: CASSRGLWAETQYF. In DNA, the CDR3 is TGTGCCAGCTCACGCGGCCTATGGGCGGAGACCCAGTACTTC.

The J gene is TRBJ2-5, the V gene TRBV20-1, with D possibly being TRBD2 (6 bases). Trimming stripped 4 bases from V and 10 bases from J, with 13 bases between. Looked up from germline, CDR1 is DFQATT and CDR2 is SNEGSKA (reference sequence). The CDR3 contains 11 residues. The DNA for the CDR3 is TGCAGTGCTACCGGGAGTCGAATCCAGTACTTC. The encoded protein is CSATGSRIQYF.

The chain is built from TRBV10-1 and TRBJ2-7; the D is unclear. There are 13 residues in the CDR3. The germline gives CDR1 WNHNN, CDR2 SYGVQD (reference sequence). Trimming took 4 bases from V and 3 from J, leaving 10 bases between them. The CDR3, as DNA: TGCGCCAGCAGTGTAGGGATATTCTACGAGCAGTACTTC. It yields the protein CASSVGIFYEQYF.

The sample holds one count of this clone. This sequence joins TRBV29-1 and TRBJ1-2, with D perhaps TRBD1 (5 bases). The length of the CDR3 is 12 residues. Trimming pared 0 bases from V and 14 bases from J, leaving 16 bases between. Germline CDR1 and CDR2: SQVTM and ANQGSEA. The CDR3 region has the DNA TGCAGCGTTGAAGATAGGCGAGGGGTCGGGACCTTC. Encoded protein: CSVEDRRGVGTF.

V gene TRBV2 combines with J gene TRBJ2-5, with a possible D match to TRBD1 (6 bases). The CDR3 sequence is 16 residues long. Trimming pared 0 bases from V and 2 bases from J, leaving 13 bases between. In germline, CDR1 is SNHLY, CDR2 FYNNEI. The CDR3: CASSEALQGWQETQYF. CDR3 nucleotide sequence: TGTGCCAGCAGTGAAGCGCTGCAGGGGTGGCAAGAGACCCAGTACTTC.

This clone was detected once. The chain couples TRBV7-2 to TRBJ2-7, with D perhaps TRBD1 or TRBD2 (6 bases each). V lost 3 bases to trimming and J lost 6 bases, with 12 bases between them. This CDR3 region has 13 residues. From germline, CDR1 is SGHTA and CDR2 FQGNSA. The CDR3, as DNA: TGTGCCAGCAGCTTGGTGTCGGGGGCCGAGCAGTACTTC. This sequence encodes CASSLVSGAEQYF.

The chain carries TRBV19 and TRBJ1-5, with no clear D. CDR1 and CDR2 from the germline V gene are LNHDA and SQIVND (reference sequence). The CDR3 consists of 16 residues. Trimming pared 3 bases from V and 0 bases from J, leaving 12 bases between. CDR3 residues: CASSMGWSSSNQPQHF. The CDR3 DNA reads TGTGCCAGTAGTATGGGTTGGAGTAGTAGCAATCAGCCCCAGCATTTT. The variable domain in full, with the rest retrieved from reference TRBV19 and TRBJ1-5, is DGGITQSPKYLFRKEGQNVTLSCEQNLNHDAMYWYRQDPGQGLRLIYYSQIVNDFQKGDIAEGYSVSREKKESFPLTVTSAQKNPTAFYLCASSMGWSSSNQPQHFGDGTRLSIL.

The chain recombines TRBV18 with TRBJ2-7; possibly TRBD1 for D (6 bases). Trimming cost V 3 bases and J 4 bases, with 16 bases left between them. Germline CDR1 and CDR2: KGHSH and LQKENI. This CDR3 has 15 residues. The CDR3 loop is CASSPLRDISYEQYF. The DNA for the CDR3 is TGTGCCAGCTCACCTCTCAGGGACATTTCGTACGAGCAGTACTTC.

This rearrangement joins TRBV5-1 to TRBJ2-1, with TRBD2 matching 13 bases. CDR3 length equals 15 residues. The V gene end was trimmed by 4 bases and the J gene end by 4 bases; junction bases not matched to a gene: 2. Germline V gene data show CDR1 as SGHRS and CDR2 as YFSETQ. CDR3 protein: CASSVTSGGYNEQFF. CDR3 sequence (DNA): TGCGCCAGCAGCGTGACTAGCGGGGGGTACAATGAGCAGTTCTTC.

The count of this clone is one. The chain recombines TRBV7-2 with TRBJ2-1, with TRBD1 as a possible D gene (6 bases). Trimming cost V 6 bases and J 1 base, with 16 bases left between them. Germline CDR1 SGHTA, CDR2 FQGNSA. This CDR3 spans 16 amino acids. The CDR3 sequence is CASRATGSTSYNEQFF. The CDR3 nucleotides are TGTGCCAGCAGGGCAACAGGGTCTACATCCTACAATGAGCAGTTCTTC.

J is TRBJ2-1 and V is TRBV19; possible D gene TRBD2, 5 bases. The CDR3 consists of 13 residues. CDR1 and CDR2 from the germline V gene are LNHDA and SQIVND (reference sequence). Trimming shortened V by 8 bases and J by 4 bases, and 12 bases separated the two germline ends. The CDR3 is CASSGSGYNEQFF. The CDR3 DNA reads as TGTGCCAGTTCCGGGTCGGGGTACAATGAGCAGTTCTTC. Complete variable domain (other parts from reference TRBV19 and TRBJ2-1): DGGITQSPKYLFRKEGQNVTLSCEQNLNHDAMYWYRQDPGQGLRLIYYSQIVNDFQKGDIAEGYSVSREKKESFPLTVTSAQKNPTAFYLCASSGSGYNEQFFGPGTRLTVL.

CDR3 sequence reads: CANPVGGTATDTQYF. In DNA, the CDR3 is TGCGCCAACCCGGTGGGCGGGACAGCCACAGATACGCAGTATTTT. The rearrangement uses TRBV10-1 and TRBJ2-3, with D perhaps matching TRBD1 (7 bases). Per germline, CDR1 WNHNN and CDR2 SYGVQD (reference sequence). Trimming took off 10 bases at V and 2 bases at J, with 19 bases between the two ends. The CDR3 spans 15 residues.

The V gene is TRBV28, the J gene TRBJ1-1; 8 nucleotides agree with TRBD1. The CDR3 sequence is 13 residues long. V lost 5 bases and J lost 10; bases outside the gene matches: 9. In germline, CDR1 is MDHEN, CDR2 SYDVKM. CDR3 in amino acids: CASSPPDRVGAFF. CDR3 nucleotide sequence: TGTGCCAGCAGTCCGCCGGACAGGGTCGGAGCTTTCTTT. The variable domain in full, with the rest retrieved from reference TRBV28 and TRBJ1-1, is DVKVTQSSRYLVKRTGEKVFLECVQDMDHENMFWYRQDPGLGLRLIYFSYDVKMKEKGDIPEGYSVSREKKERFSLILESASTNQTSMYLCASSPPDRVGAFFGQGTRLTVV.

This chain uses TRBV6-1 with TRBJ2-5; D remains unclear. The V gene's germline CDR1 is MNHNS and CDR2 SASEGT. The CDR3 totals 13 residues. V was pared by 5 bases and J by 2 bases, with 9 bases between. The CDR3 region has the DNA TGTGCCAGCAGTCAGATGCCGCAAGAGACCCAGTACTTC. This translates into CASSQMPQETQYF.

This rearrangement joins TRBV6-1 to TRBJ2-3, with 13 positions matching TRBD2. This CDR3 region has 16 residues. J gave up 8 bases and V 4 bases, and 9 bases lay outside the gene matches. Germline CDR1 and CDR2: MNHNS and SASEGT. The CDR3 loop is CASSGLAGGHSGTQYF. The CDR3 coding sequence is TGTGCCAGCAGTGGACTAGCGGGGGGCCATTCAGGTACGCAGTATTTT.

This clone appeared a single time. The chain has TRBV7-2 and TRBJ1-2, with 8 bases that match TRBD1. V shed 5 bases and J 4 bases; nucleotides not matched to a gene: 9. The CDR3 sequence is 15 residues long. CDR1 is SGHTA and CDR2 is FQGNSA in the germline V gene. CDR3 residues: CASSPGGGGSYGYTF. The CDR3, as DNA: TGTGCCAGCAGCCCAGGGGGCGGGGGAAGCTATGGCTACACCTTC.

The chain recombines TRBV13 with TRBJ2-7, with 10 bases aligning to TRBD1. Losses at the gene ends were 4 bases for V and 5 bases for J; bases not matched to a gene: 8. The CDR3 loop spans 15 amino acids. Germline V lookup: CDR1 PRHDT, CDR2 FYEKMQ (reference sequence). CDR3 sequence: CASSSRDRGRNEQYF. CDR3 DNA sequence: TGTGCCAGCAGCTCCCGGGACAGGGGAAGGAACGAGCAGTACTTC. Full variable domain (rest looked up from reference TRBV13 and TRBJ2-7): AAGVIQSPRHLIKEKRETATLKCYPIPRHDTVYWYQQGPGQDPQFLISFYEKMQSDKGSIPDRFSAQQFSDYHSELNMSSLELGDSALYFCASSSRDRGRNEQYFGPGTRLTVT.

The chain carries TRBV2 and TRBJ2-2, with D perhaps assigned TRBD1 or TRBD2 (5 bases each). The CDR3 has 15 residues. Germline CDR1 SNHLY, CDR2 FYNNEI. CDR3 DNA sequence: TGTGCAGGTGGCGACGGGCCTGGGGGCACCGGGGAGCTGTTTTTT. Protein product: CAGGDGPGGTGELFF.